This TCR beta chain was sequenced in a study of blood T cells in healthy people across ages. Whole-study context: The template switching approach captured approximately one barcoded beta molecule for every two T cells. Overall study results and limits: The unknown donor CMV status may have confounded expanded clonotype changes.

The use of a sample-barcoded 5' primer and a J-beta primer mix characterized a second PCR of about 7 to 12 cycles. Tags on each cDNA molecule came from a template-switch adaptor with 12 random nucleotides. TCRdb used MiXCR to reprocess the 5' RACE reads, holding one entry per CDR3 protein. Among hundreds of thousands of distinct CDR3 sequences listed, 20% to 25% were seen once. Germline lookup yields CDR1 SGHDT and CDR2 YYEEEE. The CDR3 has 15 amino acids. V lost 1 base to trimming and J lost 5 bases; unmatched junction nucleotides: 4. This clonotype was seen more than once but under ten times. Antigen: not known.

This clonotype was obtained from a man in his 70s in good health. Sequencing used blood. This chain links TRBV5-6 with TRBJ2-3, with 10 bases aligning to TRBD2. The CDR3 region has the DNA TGTGCCAGCAGCTTGTGGCTAGCGGGAGTAGATACGCAGTATTTT. Amino acid sequence: CASSLWLAGVDTQYF.